Listed below are T cell receptor beta chains from one sample, sequenced in a study of Ad26.COV2.S vaccination and SARS-CoV-2 variants. Method: immunoSEQ multiplex PCR; TCRdb's copy keeps in-frame clones and lacks some. The repertoire holds some 290,000 clones, around 84% seen once, with more than 1.5% in the top ten. The sequencing used peripheral blood, collected in a trial of Ad26.COV2.S vaccine versus placebo. The origin of the receptors is a person between 18 and 65 years old who received the Ad26.COV2.S COVID-19 vaccine or a placebo. Both conserved end residues are part of each CDR3. The order of the fields is CDR3 protein, CDR3 DNA, D gene, clone size, J gene, CDR3 length, V gene. The D gene is left open where the match is weak. Clone size is stated in some rows and not others, as once, few, many or a class when expanded.

CDR3aa: CASSRPGTEAFF
CDR3nt: TGTGCCAGCTCCCGCCCGGGAACTGAAGCTTTCTTT
d_gene: -
abundance: -
j_gene: TRBJ1-1
len: 12
v_gene: TRBV18

CDR3aa: CASSITDGGWSQYF
CDR3nt: TGTGCCAGTAGTATAACCGACGGCGGTTGGTCCCAGTACTTC
d_gene: -
abundance: -
j_gene: TRBJ2-5
len: 14
v_gene: TRBV19

CDR3aa: CASSYWGLNQPQHF
CDR3nt: TGTGCCAGCAGTTACTGGGGATTAAATCAGCCCCAGCATTTT
d_gene: -
abundance: -
j_gene: TRBJ1-5
len: 14
v_gene: TRBV6-2/TRBV6-3

CDR3aa: CASSSQGSAGSYNEQFF
CDR3nt: TGTGCCAGCAGCTCCCAGGGGTCCGCGGGAAGCTACAATGAGCAGTTCTTC
d_gene: -
abundance: -
j_gene: TRBJ2-1
len: 17
v_gene: TRBV7-9

CDR3aa: CASTRRENYGYTF
CDR3nt: TGTGCCAGTACCAGGAGGGAGAACTATGGCTACACCTTC
d_gene: -
abundance: -
j_gene: TRBJ1-2
len: 13
v_gene: TRBV19

CDR3aa: CASSLYILGDTQYF
CDR3nt: TGTGCCAGCAGCTTATACATCCTCGGGGATACGCAGTATTTT
d_gene: -
abundance: -
j_gene: TRBJ2-3
len: 14
v_gene: TRBV11-2

CDR3aa: CASSLVGLGEKLFF
CDR3nt: TGTGCCAGCAGCTTAGTGGGGCTAGGCGAAAAACTGTTTTTT
d_gene: -
abundance: -
j_gene: TRBJ1-4
len: 14
v_gene: TRBV7-9

CDR3aa: CASSGDIEQFF
CDR3nt: TGTGCCAGTAGTGGGGATATTGAGCAGTTCTTC
d_gene: -
abundance: -
j_gene: TRBJ2-1
len: 11
v_gene: TRBV19

CDR3aa: CASSRRGWDNSPLHF
CDR3nt: TGTGCCAGCAGCCGCAGGGGGTGGGATAATTCACCCCTCCACTTT
d_gene: TRBD1
abundance: once
j_gene: TRBJ1-6
len: 15
v_gene: TRBV3-1/TRBV3-2

CDR3aa: CASSLGGAAYNEQFF
CDR3nt: TGTGCCAGCAGCTTGGGCGGGGCCGCCTACAATGAGCAGTTCTTC
d_gene: -
abundance: -
j_gene: TRBJ2-1
len: 15
v_gene: TRBV5-4

CDR3aa: CASSFTPTDHNYGYTF
CDR3nt: TGTGCCAGCAGCTTCACCCCGACGGACCATAACTATGGCTACACCTTC
d_gene: -
abundance: -
j_gene: TRBJ1-2
len: 16
v_gene: TRBV11-2

CDR3aa: CASSTNSGQGQETQYF
CDR3nt: TGTGCCAGCAGCACTAACTCGGGACAGGGGCAAGAGACCCAGTACTTC
d_gene: TRBD1
abundance: -
j_gene: TRBJ2-5
len: 16
v_gene: TRBV5-5

CDR3aa: CASSLRDSMTYNEQFF
CDR3nt: TGTGCCAGCAGCTTAAGGGACTCCATGACCTACAATGAGCAGTTCTTC
d_gene: -
abundance: -
j_gene: TRBJ2-1
len: 16
v_gene: TRBV11-1

CDR3aa: CASRRARPSEAFF
CDR3nt: TGTGCCAGCAGGAGGGCCCGGCCATCTGAAGCTTTCTTT
d_gene: -
abundance: -
j_gene: TRBJ1-1
len: 13
v_gene: TRBV2

CDR3aa: CASSPGLTPEDEQFF
CDR3nt: TGTGCCAGCAGCCCCGGATTAACACCCGAGGATGAGCAGTTCTTC
d_gene: -
abundance: -
j_gene: TRBJ2-1
len: 15
v_gene: TRBV7-9

CDR3aa: CASERGVGDTQYF
CDR3nt: TGTGCCAGCGAGCGGGGGGTTGGAGATACGCAGTATTTT
d_gene: TRBD2
abundance: -
j_gene: TRBJ2-3
len: 13
v_gene: TRBV7-2

CDR3aa: CASSLLPLTKQFF
CDR3nt: TGTGCCAGCAGCCTCCTGCCCCTTACGAAGCAGTTCTTC
d_gene: -
abundance: -
j_gene: TRBJ2-1
len: 13
v_gene: TRBV3-1/TRBV3-2

CDR3aa: CASSQALYGALGLTEQYF
CDR3nt: TGTGCCAGCAGCCAAGCTCTTTATGGAGCCCTCGGGCTTACCGAGCAGTACTTC
d_gene: -
abundance: -
j_gene: TRBJ2-7
len: 18
v_gene: TRBV3-1/TRBV3-2

CDR3aa: CATSTGTGKGEQFF
CDR3nt: TGTGCCACCAGCACCGGGACAGGGAAGGGTGAGCAGTTCTTC
d_gene: TRBD1
abundance: -
j_gene: TRBJ2-1
len: 14
v_gene: TRBV15

CDR3aa: CASSRDRERLYNEQFF
CDR3nt: TGCGCCAGCAGCCGGGACAGGGAGAGGCTCTACAATGAGCAGTTCTTC
d_gene: TRBD1
abundance: -
j_gene: TRBJ2-1
len: 16
v_gene: TRBV4-3

CDR3aa: CASSVPRDRAEGGNSPLHF
CDR3nt: TGTGCCAGCAGCGTACCCCGGGACAGGGCCGAGGGAGGTAATTCACCCCTCCACTTT
d_gene: TRBD1
abundance: -
j_gene: TRBJ1-6
len: 19
v_gene: TRBV9

CDR3aa: CSVEGGLSYGYTF
CDR3nt: TGCAGCGTTGAAGGGGGGCTAAGCTATGGCTACACCTTC
d_gene: -
abundance: -
j_gene: TRBJ1-2
len: 13
v_gene: TRBV29-1

CDR3aa: CASSLGQGMNTEAFF
CDR3nt: TGTGCCAGCAGCTTGGGACAGGGGATGAACACTGAAGCTTTCTTT
d_gene: TRBD1
abundance: -
j_gene: TRBJ1-1
len: 15
v_gene: TRBV5-4

CDR3aa: CASSMVGQGSYNEQFF
CDR3nt: TGTGCCAGTAGTATGGTTGGGCAGGGCTCCTACAATGAGCAGTTCTTC
d_gene: -
abundance: -
j_gene: TRBJ2-1
len: 16
v_gene: TRBV19

CDR3aa: CASSPAKQGGTEAFF
CDR3nt: TGTGCCAGCAGCCCCGCCAAACAGGGAGGCACTGAAGCTTTCTTT
d_gene: -
abundance: -
j_gene: TRBJ1-1
len: 15
v_gene: TRBV7-2

CDR3aa: CASSLVGTNYGYTF
CDR3nt: TGTGCCAGCAGCTTGGTGGGGACGAACTATGGCTACACCTTC
d_gene: -
abundance: -
j_gene: TRBJ1-2
len: 14
v_gene: TRBV5-4

CDR3aa: CASTTGTAGELFF
CDR3nt: TGTGCCAGCACTACGGGGACAGCCGGGGAGCTGTTTTTT
d_gene: TRBD1
abundance: -
j_gene: TRBJ2-2
len: 13
v_gene: TRBV6-5

CDR3aa: CASSYGTEQFNTEAFF
CDR3nt: TGTGCCAGCAGTTACGGGACAGAACAATTCAACACTGAAGCTTTCTTT
d_gene: TRBD1
abundance: -
j_gene: TRBJ1-1
len: 16
v_gene: TRBV6-5

CDR3aa: CASSDGEGEVTEAFF
CDR3nt: TGTGCCAGCAGTGACGGGGAGGGGGAGGTAACTGAAGCTTTCTTT
d_gene: -
abundance: -
j_gene: TRBJ1-1
len: 15
v_gene: TRBV6-4

CDR3aa: CASSLGGTNQPQHF
CDR3nt: TGTGCCAGCAGCTTAGGTGGGACTAATCAGCCCCAGCATTTT
d_gene: -
abundance: -
j_gene: TRBJ1-5
len: 14
v_gene: TRBV7-2

CDR3aa: CASSQDNGQGGNNEQFF
CDR3nt: TGTGCCAGCAGCCAAGATAATGGCCAGGGAGGGAACAATGAGCAGTTCTTC
d_gene: TRBD2
abundance: -
j_gene: TRBJ2-1
len: 17
v_gene: TRBV4-2

CDR3aa: CASSLVDSSYEQYF
CDR3nt: TGTGCCAGCAGCTTGGTCGACAGTTCCTACGAGCAGTACTTC
d_gene: -
abundance: -
j_gene: TRBJ2-7
len: 14
v_gene: TRBV5-6

CDR3aa: CASSLDPGGGETQYF
CDR3nt: TGTGCCAGCAGCTTGGACCCCGGGGGGGGAGAGACCCAGTACTTC
d_gene: TRBD2
abundance: -
j_gene: TRBJ2-5
len: 15
v_gene: TRBV7-2

CDR3aa: CASSQDKEVAGCGYTF
CDR3nt: TGTGCCAGCAGCCAAGATAAAGAGGTTGCAGGGTGTGGCTACACCTTC
d_gene: -
abundance: -
j_gene: TRBJ1-2
len: 16
v_gene: TRBV3-1/TRBV3-2

CDR3aa: CATSGGQRDEQYF
CDR3nt: TGTGCCACCAGTGGAGGACAGAGGGACGAGCAGTACTTC
d_gene: -
abundance: -
j_gene: TRBJ2-7
len: 13
v_gene: TRBV24-1

CDR3aa: CASSPGQGGTDTQYF
CDR3nt: TGTGCCAGCTCACCCGGACAGGGTGGTACAGATACGCAGTATTTT
d_gene: TRBD1
abundance: -
j_gene: TRBJ2-3
len: 15
v_gene: TRBV18

CDR3aa: CASSEIQYYGYTF
CDR3nt: TGTGCCAGCAGCGAGATACAGTACTATGGCTACACCTTC
d_gene: -
abundance: -
j_gene: TRBJ1-2
len: 13
v_gene: TRBV6-2/TRBV6-3

CDR3aa: CASSLGTYEQYF
CDR3nt: TGTGCCAGCAGCTTAGGTACCTACGAGCAGTACTTC
d_gene: -
abundance: -
j_gene: TRBJ2-7
len: 12
v_gene: TRBV7-2

CDR3aa: CASSLGGEAHGYTF
CDR3nt: TGTGCCAGCAGCTTGGGTGGAGAAGCACATGGCTACACCTTC
d_gene: -
abundance: few
j_gene: TRBJ1-2
len: 14
v_gene: TRBV7-9

CDR3aa: CASSLALARDEQFF
CDR3nt: TGTGCCAGCAGCTTAGCCCTAGCGCGCGATGAGCAGTTCTTC
d_gene: -
abundance: -
j_gene: TRBJ2-1
len: 14
v_gene: TRBV7-2

CDR3aa: CASSRYKTSGGSTDTQYF
CDR3nt: TGTGCCAGCAGCAGGTATAAGACTAGCGGGGGGTCCACAGATACGCAGTATTTT
d_gene: -
abundance: -
j_gene: TRBJ2-3
len: 18
v_gene: TRBV21-1

CDR3aa: CATSRDKKLADTQYF
CDR3nt: TGTGCCACCAGCAGAGACAAGAAGTTAGCAGATACGCAGTATTTT
d_gene: -
abundance: -
j_gene: TRBJ2-3
len: 15
v_gene: TRBV15

CDR3aa: CASSGTYSGANVLTF
CDR3nt: TGTGCCAGCTCCGGGACATACTCTGGGGCCAACGTCCTGACTTTC
d_gene: -
abundance: -
j_gene: TRBJ2-6
len: 15
v_gene: TRBV19

CDR3aa: CASSLERVNSPLHF
CDR3nt: TGTGCCAGCAGCTTGGAAAGGGTTAATTCACCCCTCCACTTT
d_gene: -
abundance: -
j_gene: TRBJ1-6
len: 14
v_gene: TRBV5-6

CDR3aa: CASSPSVTADYGYTF
CDR3nt: TGCGCCAGCAGCCCATCCGTGACGGCCGACTATGGCTACACCTTC
d_gene: -
abundance: few
j_gene: TRBJ1-2
len: 15
v_gene: TRBV5-1

CDR3aa: CASSSRDRVLDTQYF
CDR3nt: TGCGCCAGCAGCTCGCGGGACAGGGTCCTTGATACGCAGTATTTT
d_gene: TRBD1
abundance: -
j_gene: TRBJ2-3
len: 15
v_gene: TRBV5-1

CDR3aa: CASSSAQGTYEQYF
CDR3nt: TGTGCCAGCAGTTCCGCCCAGGGGACCTACGAGCAGTACTTC
d_gene: -
abundance: -
j_gene: TRBJ2-7
len: 14
v_gene: TRBV6-5

CDR3aa: CSLYLGWKETQYF
CDR3nt: TGCAGCCTGTACCTAGGGTGGAAGGAGACCCAGTACTTC
d_gene: -
abundance: -
j_gene: TRBJ2-5
len: 13
v_gene: TRBV29-1

CDR3aa: CASRSPTGGYETQYF
CDR3nt: TGTGCCAGCAGAAGCCCGACAGGGGGCTATGAGACCCAGTACTTC
d_gene: TRBD1
abundance: once
j_gene: TRBJ2-5
len: 15
v_gene: TRBV28

CDR3aa: CASSLGTDEKLFF
CDR3nt: TGTGCCAGCAGCCTTGGGACAGATGAAAAACTGTTTTTT
d_gene: TRBD1
abundance: -
j_gene: TRBJ1-4
len: 13
v_gene: TRBV4-2

CDR3aa: CASGGQGSFEQYF
CDR3nt: TGTGCCAGCGGAGGACAGGGGTCCTTCGAGCAGTACTTC
d_gene: TRBD1
abundance: many
j_gene: TRBJ2-7
len: 13
v_gene: TRBV19

CDR3aa: CASSFSAARSGNTIYF
CDR3nt: TGCGCCAGCAGCTTCTCGGCAGCCCGCTCTGGAAACACCATATATTTT
d_gene: -
abundance: -
j_gene: TRBJ1-3
len: 16
v_gene: TRBV5-1

CDR3aa: CASSPDGGVMTNTIYF
CDR3nt: TGTGCCAGCTCACCTGATGGGGGAGTCATGACGAACACCATATATTTT
d_gene: -
abundance: once
j_gene: TRBJ1-3
len: 16
v_gene: TRBV18